This TCR beta chain was retrieved from a study of T cells in Graves' hyperthyroidism and ophthalmopathy. General study points: Expanded thyroid clonotypes (above 0.001) were mostly also found in blood.

TCR beta CDR3 regions were amplified from RNA transcripts. The TCR CDR3 first-round RT-PCR relied on the HTBI primer set. TCRdb processed the multiplex PCR reads anew with MiXCR; each CDR3 protein has one entry. In the table there are fewer than 350,000 distinct CDR3 sequences, roughly 13% of which are singletons. Trimming at V came to 5 bases and at J to 10 bases, leaving 10 bases not matched to a gene. Germline V CDR1 and CDR2: MNHEY, SMNVEV (reference sequence). The CDR3 has 15 amino acids. Hyperthyroidism of Graves' type that showed no ophthalmopathy progression within 18 months was stable. Reasons for excluding patients were uncontrolled infection, other autoimmune disease, pregnancy or lactation. Diagnostic assessment was based on clinical symptoms, serum thyroxine and TRAb, thyroid ultrasound and orbital computed tomography. Worth noting for this clonotype: Its target is not known.

This TCR came from a middle-aged woman with Graves' hyperthyroidism. Sequencing used blood. V is TRBV27 and J is TRBJ2-1; TRBD2 matches at 11 bases. CDR3 loop: CASSGRTSGLWEQFF. Written as DNA, the CDR3 is TGTGCCAGCAGTGGGCGGACTAGCGGGTTATGGGAGCAGTTCTTC.